This TCR beta chain was found in a study of CD8 T cells in Susac syndrome. Reverse transcription of about 0.5 to 1 ug RNA used random hexamers. TCR beta CDR3 was amplified by immunoSEQ multiplex PCR. This amplification extended across 54 Vbeta and 13 Jbeta segments. One entry per CDR3 protein results from TCRdb running MiXCR on the immunoSEQ multiplex PCR reads. The sample records more than 100,000 distinct CDR3 sequences, 65% to 90% being singletons. The V gene lost 1 base and the J gene lost 2 bases, with 14 bases spanning the gap. The germline V gene has CDR1 SEHNR and CDR2 FQNEAQ (reference sequence). CDR3 size: 16 residues.

The receptor's source is a human donor with multiple sclerosis. The sample consisted of CD8+ T cells from PBMCs. The V gene is TRBV7-9, the J gene TRBJ2-5; D remains unclear. CDR3 nucleotides: TGTGCCAGCAGCTTAGTCACCGGACCGTGGCAAGAGACCCAGTACTTC. Protein: CASSLVTGPWQETQYF.